This T cell receptor (beta chain) emerged from a study of shared clonotypes between healthy human individuals. The method was immunoSEQ multiplex PCR; TCRdb's version includes in-frame clones alone and lacks a portion of them. This sample has around 2.3 million clones; around 95% occur once, and the top ten carry over 0.1%. Trimming took off 3 bases at V and 13 bases at J, with 16 bases between the two ends. Germline V gene sequence: CDR1 SNHLY, CDR2 FYNNEI. The length of the CDR3 is 14 residues. The chain has TRBV2 and TRBJ1-6, with D maybe TRBD1 (5 bases). Source material: naive CD4+ T cells sorted from blood. Subset meaning: CD45RA+ positively selected. This clonotype originated in a man between 18 and 29 years old in good health. The CDR3 reads CASSESNAGSPLHF. CDR3 sequence (DNA): TGTGCCAGCAGTGAGAGTAACGCAGGGTCCCCCCTCCACTTT.